This T cell receptor (beta chain) was recovered during a study of shared clonotypes between healthy human individuals. The CDR3 is 14 amino acids. Trimming pared 8 bases from V and 1 base from J, leaving 15 bases between. Germline values: CDR1 MNHNY, CDR2 SVGAGI (reference sequence). This table comes from immunoSEQ multiplex PCR, and its TCRdb copy is limited to in-frame clones, with some not included. In the table there are about 2.4 million clones, 80% to 95% of which are singletons. Input material: naive CD4+ T cells from PBMCs. This sample's subset: CD45RA+ positively selected. The chain uses TRBV6-6 and TRBJ2-7, with D perhaps matching TRBD1 (5 bases). This clonotype was sampled from a man younger than 35 in good health. Some clones in this sample may be carry-over from other donors' samples. CDR3 nucleotides: TGTGCCAGCCGGATAGGGGCACAATCCTACGAGCAGTACTTC. It specifies CASRIGAQSYEQYF.